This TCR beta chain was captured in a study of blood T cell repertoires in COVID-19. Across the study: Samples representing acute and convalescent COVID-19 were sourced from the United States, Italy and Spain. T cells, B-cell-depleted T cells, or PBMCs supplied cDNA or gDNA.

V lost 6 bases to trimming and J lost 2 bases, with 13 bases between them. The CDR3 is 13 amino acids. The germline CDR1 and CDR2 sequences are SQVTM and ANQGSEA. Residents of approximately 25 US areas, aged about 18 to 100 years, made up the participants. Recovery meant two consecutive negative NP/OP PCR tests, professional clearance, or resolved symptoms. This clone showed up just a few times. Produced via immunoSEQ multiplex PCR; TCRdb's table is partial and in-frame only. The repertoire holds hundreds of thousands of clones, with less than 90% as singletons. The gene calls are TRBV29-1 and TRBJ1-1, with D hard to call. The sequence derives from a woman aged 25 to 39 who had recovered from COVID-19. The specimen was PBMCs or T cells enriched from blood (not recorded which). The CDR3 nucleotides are TGCAGCGTAATAACAGCTATTAACACTGAAGCTTTCTTT. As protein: CSVITAINTEAFF.